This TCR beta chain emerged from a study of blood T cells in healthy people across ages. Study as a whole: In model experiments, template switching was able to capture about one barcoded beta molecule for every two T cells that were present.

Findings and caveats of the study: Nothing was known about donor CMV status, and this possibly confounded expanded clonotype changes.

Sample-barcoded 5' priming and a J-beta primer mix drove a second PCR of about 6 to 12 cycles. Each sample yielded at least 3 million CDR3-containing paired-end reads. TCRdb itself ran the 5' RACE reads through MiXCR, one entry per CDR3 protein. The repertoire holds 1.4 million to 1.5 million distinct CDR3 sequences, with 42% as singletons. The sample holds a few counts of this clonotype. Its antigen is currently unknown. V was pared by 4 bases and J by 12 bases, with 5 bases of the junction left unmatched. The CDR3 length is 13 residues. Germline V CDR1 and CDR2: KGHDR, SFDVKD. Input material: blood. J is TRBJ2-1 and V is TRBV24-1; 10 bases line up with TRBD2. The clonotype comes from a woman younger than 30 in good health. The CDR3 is CATSESAGGPQFF. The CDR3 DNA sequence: TGTGCCACCAGTGAGTCAGCGGGAGGGCCGCAGTTCTTC.